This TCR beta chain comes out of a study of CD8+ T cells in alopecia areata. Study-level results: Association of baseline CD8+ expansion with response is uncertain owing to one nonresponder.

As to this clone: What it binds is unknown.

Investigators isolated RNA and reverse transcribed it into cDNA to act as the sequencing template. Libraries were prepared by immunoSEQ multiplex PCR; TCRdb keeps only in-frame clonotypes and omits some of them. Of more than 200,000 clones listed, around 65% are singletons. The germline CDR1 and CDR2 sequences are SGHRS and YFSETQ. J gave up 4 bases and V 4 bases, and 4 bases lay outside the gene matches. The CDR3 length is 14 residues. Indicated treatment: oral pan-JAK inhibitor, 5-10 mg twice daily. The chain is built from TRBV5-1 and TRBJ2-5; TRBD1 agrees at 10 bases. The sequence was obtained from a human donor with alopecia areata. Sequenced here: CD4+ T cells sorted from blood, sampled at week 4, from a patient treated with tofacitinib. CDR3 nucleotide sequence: TGCGCCAGCAGCACTCGACAGGGGGCAGAGACCCAGTACTTC. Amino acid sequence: CASSTRQGAETQYF.